The 20 T cell receptor beta chains listed next were all sequenced from one sample in a study of T-cell memory formation after mild COVID-19. TCRdb re-analysed the 5' RACE reads in MiXCR, keeping a single row per CDR3 protein. The repertoire holds approximately 82,000 distinct CDR3 sequences, with more than 10% as singletons. The sample taken for sequencing was PBMCs or a T cell subset sorted from them (not recorded which). These receptors all come from a man between 18 and 29 years old who had mild COVID-19 (a few samples of this study predate the infection). Cell type and time point are not known.

This clonotype appeared many times. The chain combines TRBV12-3 or TRBV12-4 with TRBJ2-5, with a weak D call TRBD2 (5 bases). With 5 bases removed from V and 2 bases from J, the gap between germline ends came to 12 bases. CDR3 length: 14 amino acids. CDR3 in DNA: TGTGCCAGCAGTCCCCCGGGGTTACAAGAGACCCAGTACTTC. Translation: CASSPPGLQETQYF.

The chain combines TRBV28 with TRBJ2-7; D may be TRBD1 (5 bases). V lost 7 bases, J lost 3 bases, and 10 bases lay in between. The CDR3 length is 12 residues. From germline, CDR1 is MDHEN and CDR2 SYDVKM. The chain's CDR3 is CASTLGDYEQYF. CDR3 coding DNA: TGTGCCAGCACCTTAGGGGACTACGAGCAGTACTTC.

The chain couples TRBV4-1 to TRBJ2-3; D tentatively reads TRBD1 or TRBD2 (6 bases each). The germline V gene has CDR1 MGHRA and CDR2 YSYEKL. The CDR3 has 15 amino acids. Trimming left V 0 bases short and J 6 bases short, with 13 bases between. The CDR3 DNA reads as TGCGCCAGCAGCCAAGAAGGTGGGGGGCCGGATACGCAGTATTTT. Protein: CASSQEGGGPDTQYF.

This sequence joins TRBV6-5 and TRBJ2-2; 10 bases match TRBD2. Germline CDR1 is MNHEY and CDR2 is SVGAGI. V shed 4 bases, J shed 7 bases, and the junction held 6 bases outside the gene matches. This CDR3 is 15 amino acids long. The CDR3 loop is CASSSGSGGYGELFF. CDR3 nucleotide sequence: TGTGCCAGCAGTTCGGGTAGCGGGGGGTACGGGGAGCTGTTTTTT.

This clonotype was found many times. The rearrangement links TRBV29-1 to TRBJ1-2; 7 bases are a match to TRBD1. This CDR3 region has 12 residues. V lost 5 bases to trimming and J lost 4 bases; unmatched junction nucleotides: 4. Per the germline V gene, CDR1 is SQVTM and CDR2 is ANQGSEA. CDR3 sequence: CSVRQGVYGYTF. The CDR3 bases are TGCAGCGTTCGACAGGGAGTCTATGGCTACACCTTC. Filled out from reference TRBV29-1 and TRBJ1-2, the complete variable domain reads SAVISQKPSRDICQRGTSLTIQCQVDSQVTMMFWYRQQPGQSLTLIATANQGSEATYESGFVIDKFPISRPNLTFSTLTVSNMSPEDSSIYLCSVRQGVYGYTFGSGTRLTVV.

The table lists this clonotype with a few counts. V and J are TRBV9 and TRBJ2-1, with D hard to call. There are 14 residues in the CDR3. The V gene's germline CDR1 is SGDLS and CDR2 YYNGEE. Between the trimmed V and J ends, which lost 3 bases and 8 bases, there was a span of 15 bases. CDR3: CASSARYPLDEQFF. CDR3 DNA sequence: TGTGCCAGCAGCGCCCGGTACCCCCTGGATGAGCAGTTCTTC.

There are many counts of this clonotype. This sequence joins TRBV4-3 and TRBJ2-3; tentative D call: TRBD1 (5 bases). Deletions cut 0 bases from V and 0 bases from J, with 10 bases between. The CDR3 spans 16 residues. In germline, CDR1 is LGHNA, CDR2 YSLEER. The chain's CDR3 is CASSQDGAPSTDTQYF. CDR3 bases: TGCGCCAGCAGCCAAGATGGGGCACCTAGCACAGATACGCAGTATTTT.

V usage is TRBV6-4 and J usage is TRBJ2-3; perhaps TRBD1 as D (7 bases). There are 14 residues in the CDR3. The V gene lost 3 bases and the J gene lost 4 bases, with 11 bases spanning the gap. CDR1 and CDR2 from the germline V gene are MRHNA and SNTAGT. CDR3 coding DNA: TGTGCCAGCAGTGAAGCCAGGGGGGCAGATACGCAGTATTTT. Its translation is CASSEARGADTQYF.

A few counts support this clonotype. This chain connects TRBV9 to TRBJ1-1, with D perhaps TRBD1 (6 bases). This CDR3 region has 15 residues. Trimming took off 0 bases at V and 7 bases at J, with 16 bases between the two ends. Germline values: CDR1 SGDLS, CDR2 YYNGEE. The CDR3 sequence is CASSVATGGRGEAFF. In DNA, the CDR3 is TGTGCCAGCAGCGTAGCGACGGGGGGCCGGGGTGAAGCTTTCTTT.

This chain uses TRBV20-1 with TRBJ2-5; D uncertain. CDR3 length: 13 amino acids. Germline V CDR1 and CDR2: DFQATT, SNEGSKA (reference sequence). Deletions cut 2 bases from V and 5 bases from J, with 12 bases between. CDR3 nucleotides: TGCAGTGCTAGATCTCCCCTGTCGGAGACCCAGTACTTC. The encoded protein is CSARSPLSETQYF.

This clonotype was found many times. The chain recombines TRBV7-9 with TRBJ2-7, with 8 bases identical to TRBD2. V dropped 5 bases and J dropped 4; count of bases not matched to a gene: 13. Germline V CDR1 and CDR2: SEHNR, FQNEAQ (reference sequence). This CDR3 spans 16 amino acids. The DNA for the CDR3 is TGTGCCAGCAGCGACGGGGGGGGCAGGGGAATTTACGAGCAGTACTTC. As protein: CASSDGGGRGIYEQYF. The full variable domain, with the rest looked up from reference TRBV7-9 and TRBJ2-7, is DTGVSQNPRHKITKRGQNVTFRCDPISEHNRLYWYRQTLGQGPEFLTYFQNEAQLEKSRLLSDRFSAERPKGSFSTLEIQRTEQGDSAMYLCASSDGGGRGIYEQYFGPGTRLTVT.

As DNA, the CDR3 is TGTGCCAGCAGCTTGTCCGCCACAGGGTTAGTCTATGAGCAGTTCTTC. Translating it yields CASSLSATGLVYEQFF. The chain is built from TRBV5-5 and TRBJ2-1, with a weak D call TRBD1 (6 bases). Germline CDR1 SGHKS, CDR2 YYEKEE (reference sequence). The CDR3 consists of 16 residues. V dropped 1 base and J dropped 8 bases, with 19 bases sitting between them.

The chain combines TRBV5-1 with TRBJ2-1; D is ambiguous. Trimming took 1 base from V and 8 from J, leaving 13 bases between them. The length of the CDR3 is 14 residues. CDR1 is SGHRS and CDR2 is YFSETQ in the germline V gene. DNA for the CDR3: TGCGCCAGCAGCTTGTTCTTCCCTCCGGATGAGCAGTTCTTC. Residues: CASSLFFPPDEQFF.

This clonotype was picked up a small number of times. This sequence joins TRBV4-1 and TRBJ1-2, with D unclear. The length of the CDR3 is 12 residues. Trimming cost V 4 bases and J 6 bases, with 9 bases left between them. The germline V gene encodes CDR1 MGHRA and CDR2 YSYEKL. The DNA for the CDR3 is TGCGCCAGCAGCCTTGGATCGGATGGCTACACCTTC. It encodes CASSLGSDGYTF.

This clonotype was picked up a small number of times. The chain carries TRBV2 and TRBJ2-1; TRBD2 aligns across 15 bases. The V gene's germline CDR1 is SNHLY and CDR2 FYNNEI. The CDR3 has 16 residues. J was trimmed by 2 bases and V by 6 bases; bases with no gene match: 2. This CDR3 reads CASSRTSGGAYNEQFF. CDR3 DNA sequence: TGTGCCAGCAGCCGGACTAGCGGGGGGGCCTACAATGAGCAGTTCTTC.

V gene TRBV25-1 combines with J gene TRBJ1-2, with TRBD1 matching over 8 bases. From germline, CDR1 is MGHDK and CDR2 SYGVNS. The CDR3 is 13 residues long. The junction had 6 bases not matched to a gene; V was cut back by 6 bases and J by 6 bases. CDR3 in amino acids: CASSPQGADGYTF. The DNA for the CDR3 is TGTGCCAGCAGCCCGCAGGGGGCTGATGGCTACACCTTC.

This clonotype was seen a handful of times. V gene TRBV2 combines with J gene TRBJ2-7; possibly TRBD2 for D (6 bases). The CDR3 contains 13 residues. Germline V CDR1 and CDR2: SNHLY, FYNNEI. The germline V and J ends were trimmed by 5 bases and 7 bases, with 15 bases remaining between them. The CDR3 bases are TGTGCCAGCAGTCCACTGCCGGGGGATGAGCAGTACTTC. Translated, it gives CASSPLPGDEQYF. Variable domain in full (rest from reference TRBV2 and TRBJ2-7): EPEVTQTPSHQVTQMGQEVILRCVPISNHLYFYWYRQILGQKVEFLVSFYNNEISEKSEIFDDQFSVERPDGSNFTLKIRSTKLEDSAMYFCASSPLPGDEQYFGPGTRLTVT.

Concerning this clonotype itself: Mismatch with germline at one junction end may stem from a read error. This chain uses TRBV7-9 with TRBJ1-6, with D unclear. Germline V lookup: CDR1 SEHNR, CDR2 FQNEAQ (reference sequence). This CDR3 region has 12 residues. The CDR3 nucleotides read TGTGCCGGCAGCCGCCCCGGATCGACCCTCCACTTT. It yields the protein CAGSRPGSTLHF.

In its sample, this clonotype was seen many times. The rearrangement uses TRBV28 and TRBJ2-1; perhaps D is TRBD1 or TRBD2 (5 bases each). The CDR3 totals 16 residues. V was clipped by 6 bases and J by 0 bases, with 15 bases between them. From germline, CDR1 is MDHEN and CDR2 SYDVKM. CDR3 sequence: CASRLTGLNSYNEQFF. The DNA of the CDR3 is TGTGCCAGCAGGCTTACAGGACTGAACTCCTACAATGAGCAGTTCTTC.

This clonotype was counted only a few times. V and J are TRBV7-3 and TRBJ2-5; tentatively, D is TRBD1 or TRBD2 (7 bases each). V lost 5 bases and J 3 bases, leaving 19 bases between the germline ends. This CDR3 contains 16 residues. Germline V gives CDR1 SGHTA, CDR2 FQGTGA. DNA of the CDR3: TGTGCCAGCAGCGTCTCCCCAGGGGGGGGAGAAGAGACCCAGTACTTC. It yields the protein CASSVSPGGGEETQYF.